A selection of T cell receptor beta chains follows, all from one sample in a study of blood T cell repertoires in COVID-19. Sequencing used immunoSEQ multiplex PCR; TCRdb keeps in-frame clones, though not all of them. The data hold some 45,000 clones, with around nine tenths observed a single time. The sequencing input was peripheral blood. The receptors here all came from a man in his forties or fifties with active COVID-19. The CDR3 runs from the conserved cysteine through the conserved F or W. A D gene is named only where the DNA matches it firmly. Clone size is given for some rows only: seen once, a few or many times, or a class if the clone is expanded.

clone_size	v_call	j_call	d_call	cdr3_nt	cdr3_aa
NA	TRBV5-6	TRBJ2-3	TRBD2	TGTGCCAGCAGCCGACTAGCGGGAGGGGGCACAGATACGCAGTATTTT	CASSRLAGGGTDTQYF
NA	TRBV28	TRBJ2-1	NA	TGTGCCAGCAGGATCGACAGGAGAAGACCCTACAATGAGCAGTTCTTC	CASRIDRRRPYNEQFF
NA	TRBV7-8	TRBJ1-4	NA	TGTGCCAGCAGCTTAGCGGGCTTCAGTGCTAATGAAAAACTGTTTTTT	CASSLAGFSANEKLFF
NA	TRBV5-6	TRBJ2-5	TRBD2	TGTGCCAGCAGCCCACGCAGTAGCGGGACCACCCAAGAGACCCAGTACTTC	CASSPRSSGTTQETQYF
NA	TRBV5-4	TRBJ1-6	NA	TGTGCCAGCAGCTTGGCACAAGATAATTCACCCCTCCACTTT	CASSLAQDNSPLHF
once	TRBV9	TRBJ2-3	NA	TGTGCCAGCAGCCGCGCCTGGGCTAGCGAAGGGGATACGCAGTATTTT	CASSRAWASEGDTQYF
once	TRBV3-1/TRBV3-2	TRBJ2-7	NA	TGTGCCAGCAGCCCCCACGACGTCCGCGGACGAGGGAACGAGCAGTACTTC	CASSPHDVRGRGNEQYF
NA	TRBV5-4	TRBJ2-7	TRBD1	TGTGCCACCGGGACAGGCTACGAGCAGTACTTC	CATGTGYEQYF
NA	TRBV6-2/TRBV6-3	TRBJ2-1	NA	TGTGCCAGCAGTTACGGCGGGGACCTACGCAATGAGCAGTTCTTC	CASSYGGDLRNEQFF
NA	TRBV4-1	TRBJ2-7	TRBD2	TGCGCCAGCAGCAACCCAGCTAGCGGTCGAACCTACGAGCAGTACTTC	CASSNPASGRTYEQYF
NA	TRBV9	TRBJ2-7	NA	TGTGCCAGCAGCGTAGAAGGAGAGAGCGAGCAGTACTTC	CASSVEGESEQYF
once	TRBV7-3	TRBJ2-2	TRBD2	TGTGCCAGCAGCTTTGTGGGAGGGCCCACCGGGGAGCTGTTTTTT	CASSFVGGPTGELFF
NA	TRBV28	TRBJ2-7	TRBD2	TGTGCCAGCAGACGGAGGACTAGCGGGAGCTTCTACGAGCAGTACTTC	CASRRRTSGSFYEQYF
NA	TRBV6-5	TRBJ1-6	NA	TGTGCCAGCAGGCATGACCGGGTCTATAATTCACCCCTCCACTTT	CASRHDRVYNSPLHF
NA	TRBV30	TRBJ2-7	NA	TGTGCCTGGACCCAGACTCGAAGCTCCTACGAGCAGTACTTC	CAWTQTRSSYEQYF
NA	TRBV6-4	TRBJ2-3	TRBD2	TGTGCCAGCAGTTCACTAGCGGGAGGTTATACGCAGTATTTT	CASSSLAGGYTQYF
NA	TRBV4-2	TRBJ1-6	NA	TGTGCCAGCAGCCAAGAAGGCGGGCCGAGCTCCTATAATTCACCCCTCCACTTT	CASSQEGGPSSYNSPLHF
NA	TRBV28	TRBJ2-3	TRBD2	TGTGCCACCTCGGGAGGGAGCACAGATACGCAGTATTTT	CATSGGSTDTQYF
NA	TRBV7-6	TRBJ1-1	NA	TGTGCCAGCAGCCAAAGGGGTACTGAAGCTTTCTTT	CASSQRGTEAFF
NA	TRBV11-2	TRBJ1-6	NA	TGTGCCAGCAGCCCCCAGAGGGCCGGGGTCCCCCTCGATTCACCCCTCCACTTT	CASSPQRAGVPLDSPLHF
NA	TRBV18	TRBJ2-1	TRBD2	TGTGCCAGCTCCTCTAGCGGGAGCAATGAGCAGTTCTTC	CASSSSGSNEQFF
few	TRBV10-1	TRBJ1-1	NA	TGCGCCAGCAGCGACCCTAGTGGGAACACTGAAGCTTTCTTT	CASSDPSGNTEAFF
NA	TRBV7-9	TRBJ1-5	TRBD1	TGTGCCAGCAGCCAAGCAGGGGGCGATCAGCCCCAGCATTTT	CASSQAGGDQPQHF
once	TRBV21-1	TRBJ1-1	NA	TGTGCCAGCAGCAAGCGTAGAGGGGAGGGGAACACTGAAGCTTTCTTT	CASSKRRGEGNTEAFF
NA	TRBV9	TRBJ2-1	TRBD1	TGTGCCAGCAGCCCCACATACAGGGGGCAGTGGAATGAGCAGTTCTTC	CASSPTYRGQWNEQFF
once	TRBV2	TRBJ1-5	NA	TGTGCCAGCAGGGAGCAGGAGGACGGGCCCCAGCATTTT	CASREQEDGPQHF
NA	TRBV5-6	TRBJ1-5	NA	TGTGCCAGCAGCGCGAGGGCAAATCAGCCCCAGCATTTT	CASSARANQPQHF
NA	TRBV3-1/TRBV3-2	TRBJ2-1	TRBD2	TGTGCCAGCAGCCAACGACTAGCGGGAGTCCACCCCTACAATGAGCAGTTCTTC	CASSQRLAGVHPYNEQFF
few	TRBV27	TRBJ2-3	NA	TGTGCCAGCAGTTTATCGAGCAGCGTTGAGACGCAGTATTTT	CASSLSSSVETQYF
NA	TRBV5-6	TRBJ2-7	NA	TGTGCCAGCAGCTATGACAGGAGATCCTACGAGCAGTACTTC	CASSYDRRSYEQYF
NA	TRBV19	TRBJ1-5	NA	TGTGCCAGTAGTATAGCAATCTCCGAGGTGAAGCCCCAGCATTTT	CASSIAISEVKPQHF
NA	TRBV5-6	TRBJ1-6	NA	TGTGCCAGCAGCTTCCTGGACTCGAATAATTCACCCCTCCACTTT	CASSFLDSNNSPLHF
once	TRBV2	TRBJ2-3	NA	TGTGCCAGCAGCCTGTCCACAGATACGCAGTATTTT	CASSLSTDTQYF
NA	TRBV5-1	TRBJ2-3	NA	TGCGCCAGCAGCTTGCCTAGCTCGGATACGCAGTATTTT	CASSLPSSDTQYF
NA	TRBV5-1	TRBJ2-7	NA	TGCGCCAGCTTTAGCACGGGGGGCGAAAAACCCTACGAGCAGTACTTC	CASFSTGGEKPYEQYF
NA	TRBV18	TRBJ2-5	NA	TGTGCCAGCTCCGCGTTGGGACAAGGGACCCAGTACTTC	CASSALGQGTQYF
once	TRBV10-1	TRBJ2-1	NA	TGCGCCAGCAGTGAGTCGGGGCCTTTGGAGCAGTTCTTC	CASSESGPLEQFF
NA	TRBV2	TRBJ1-1	TRBD1	TGTGCCAGCACCCCGAGGGACAGGGTTGATATCGACACTGAAGCTTTCTTT	CASTPRDRVDIDTEAFF
NA	TRBV11-2	TRBJ2-3	TRBD2	TGTGCCAGCAGCTCAGCCGGGACTAGCGGGAGTTGGGGGGATACGCAGTATTTT	CASSSAGTSGSWGDTQYF
NA	TRBV7-9	TRBJ2-1	NA	TGTGCCAGCAGCCCCCCGATGGGCCTTCAATGGGAGCAGTTCTTC	CASSPPMGLQWEQFF
NA	TRBV7-2	TRBJ2-1	TRBD2	TGTGCCAGCAGCGGTAGCGGGGGGGCCTCCTACAATGAGCAGTTCTTC	CASSGSGGASYNEQFF
NA	TRBV19	TRBJ1-4	NA	TGTGCCAGTAGTGTACCGGGACTAGACGAAAAACTGTTTTTT	CASSVPGLDEKLFF
NA	TRBV6-6	TRBJ1-5	NA	TGTGCCAGCAGTTACTCTAGTTATAGCAATCAGCCCCAGCATTTT	CASSYSSYSNQPQHF
NA	TRBV2	TRBJ1-2	TRBD1	TGTGCCAGCAGAGCCGACAGGGGTAACAACTATGGCTACACCTTC	CASRADRGNNYGYTF
few	TRBV7-8	TRBJ2-1	TRBD2	TGTGCCAGCAGCTTCTGGGCGAGCGGGGGGCGCTGGAATGAGCAGTTCTTC	CASSFWASGGRWNEQFF
NA	TRBV19	TRBJ1-6	TRBD1	TGTGCCAGTAGTCCGGACAGGGGGTATTCACCCCTCCACTTT	CASSPDRGYSPLHF
NA	TRBV6-6	TRBJ2-5	NA	TGTGCCAGCAGTACCCCCCCGGGGATCATACAAGAGACCCAGTACTTC	CASSTPPGIIQETQYF
NA	TRBV9	TRBJ2-2	NA	TGTGCCAGCAGCGTAGGAGCAGGGACCGGGGAGCTGTTTTTT	CASSVGAGTGELFF